A selection of T cell receptor beta chains follows, all from one sample in a study of identical twins. TCRdb processed the 5' RACE reads anew with MiXCR; each CDR3 protein has one entry. The table lists over 500,000 distinct CDR3 sequences, approximately 22% of them singletons. These data were also reused for a study on T cells expressing NK-cell markers.

The sample taken for sequencing was CD4+ T cells sorted from blood. All receptors derive from a woman aged 18 to 35 in good health. CDR3s include the opening cysteine and the closing phenylalanine or tryptophan.

V	J	CDR3
TRBV5-4	TRBJ1-2	CASSLDTVPRGYTF
TRBV6-2/TRBV6-3	TRBJ2-5	CASSYSETQYF
TRBV11-2	TRBJ2-5	CASSLDLEGTQYF
TRBV5-5	TRBJ2-1	CASSLAGELNEQFF
TRBV7-6	TRBJ2-5	CASSSSGSETQYF
TRBV7-3	TRBJ2-1	CASSLTSWDNEQFF
TRBV20-1	TRBJ1-5	CSARDGGQEVWQPQHF
TRBV5-1	TRBJ1-2	CASSPDGQNYGYTF
TRBV3-1	TRBJ2-2	CASSQVRRSARRELFF
TRBV20-1	TRBJ2-5	CSASGGGPSETQYF
TRBV5-1	TRBJ2-3	CASSSLAGDTDTQYF
TRBV28	TRBJ2-7	CASSQLRTGYYEQYF
TRBV4-2	TRBJ1-2	CASSQDAGQGFYYGYTF
TRBV20-1	TRBJ2-5	CSAISGRGTQYF
TRBV10-3	TRBJ2-2	CAISEFDRNTGELFF
TRBV5-1	TRBJ2-7	CASSLSLSYEQYF
TRBV29-1	TRBJ2-7	CSVEGFGTAGEQYF
TRBV6-1	TRBJ1-1	CASRITENTEAFF
TRBV4-3	TRBJ2-1	CASSRHTMTYNEQFF
TRBV5-1	TRBJ2-7	CASWDLTNYEQYF
TRBV5-1	TRBJ2-5	CASSLDWQETQYF
TRBV7-9	TRBJ2-5	CASSATGLPYQETQYF
TRBV29-1	TRBJ2-7	CSVVTPSYEQYF
TRBV5-1	TRBJ2-1	CASSIQGGVNNEQFF
TRBV5-1	TRBJ2-7	CASSLEMGQAGEQYF
TRBV20-1	TRBJ2-1	CSASLSYNEQFF
TRBV12-3/TRBV12-4	TRBJ1-1	CASKEGAGMEAFF
TRBV2	TRBJ1-2	CASSAGAGYGYTF
TRBV6-2/TRBV6-3	TRBJ2-1	CASSFHIYNEQFF
TRBV18	TRBJ1-1	CASSPTDRGRPGAFF
TRBV3-1	TRBJ1-6	CASSQIDSPLHF
TRBV9	TRBJ2-1	CASSRDPTSGLGGGNEQFF
TRBV5-6	TRBJ1-5	CASSFFRQGPNQPQHF
TRBV20-1	TRBJ1-1	CSARNTDNTEAFF
TRBV20-1	TRBJ2-7	CSAAPGTSNYEQYF
TRBV5-1	TRBJ1-6	CASSLEERASYNSPLHF
TRBV20-1	TRBJ2-1	CSAKDGLAGKAHEQFF
TRBV20-1	TRBJ1-2	CSAPDRLYGYTF
TRBV6-5	TRBJ1-2	CASSYEVTDSYTF
TRBV12-3/TRBV12-4	TRBJ2-7	CASRLPARYEQYF
TRBV7-6	TRBJ1-3	CASSPGQGLLSSGNTIYF
TRBV5-5	TRBJ2-3	CASNHLSGRAPDTQYF
TRBV11-3	TRBJ2-3	CASSLAHTTTDTQYF
TRBV19	TRBJ2-1	CASSSWRGEDNDEQFF
TRBV4-1	TRBJ2-3	CASSQDQDGYTDTQYF
TRBV4-3	TRBJ1-1	CASSQGPTVNTEAFF
TRBV20-1	TRBJ2-7	CSARVGTNYEQYF
TRBV18	TRBJ1-2	CASSPNDRTWDGYTF
TRBV10-3	TRBJ2-7	CAISGLAGPYEQYF
TRBV6-5	TRBJ2-7	CASSYDSYEQYF
TRBV5-1	TRBJ2-7	CASSRPTGTVTYEQYF
TRBV10-3	TRBJ1-1	CAISRGGGAEAFF
TRBV12-3/TRBV12-4	TRBJ2-1	CASSFGGGEQFF
TRBV5-1	TRBJ1-1	CASSFPDRSNTEAFF
TRBV6-2/TRBV6-3	TRBJ2-7	CASRSASGGLLSGEQYF
TRBV20-1	TRBJ2-5	CSAPNPRGTQETQYF
TRBV12-3/TRBV12-4	TRBJ1-2	CASRPWTGPGYTF